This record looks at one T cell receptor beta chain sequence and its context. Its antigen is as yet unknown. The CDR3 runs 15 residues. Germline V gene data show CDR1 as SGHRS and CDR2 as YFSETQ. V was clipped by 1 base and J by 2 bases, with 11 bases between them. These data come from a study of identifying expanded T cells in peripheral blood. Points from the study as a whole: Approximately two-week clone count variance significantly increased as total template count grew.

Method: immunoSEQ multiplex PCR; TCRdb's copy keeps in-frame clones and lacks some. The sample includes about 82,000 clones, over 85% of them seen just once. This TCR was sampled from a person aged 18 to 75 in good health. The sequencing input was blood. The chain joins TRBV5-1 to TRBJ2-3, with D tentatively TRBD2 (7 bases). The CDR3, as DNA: TGCGCCAGCAGCTTGAGGGGGACTACCACAGATACGCAGTATTTT. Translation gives CASSLRGTTTDTQYF.